This TCR beta chain was sequenced during a study of cytomegalovirus exposure and HLA in healthy donors. Study-level information: Within an early data release were about 85 million unique TCRs drawn from HLA-typed donors. Study-level findings and limits: Later on, a genetic analysis was performed. It linked a missense variant in DCLRE1C with V- and J-gene trimming of TCR beta. HLA-A and HLA-B allele assignments for most subjects were reportedly predicted accurately using TCR beta sequences. The investigators catalogued some 160 TCR beta chains as cytomegalovirus-associated.

Concerning this clone itself: Its antigen is as yet unknown.

The study ran its PCR with 60 Vbeta and 13 Jbeta primers. This table comes from immunoSEQ multiplex PCR, and its TCRdb copy is limited to in-frame clones, with some not included. The table records about 200,000 clones, more than 60% of them present only once. Material for sequencing was PBMCs. The TCR comes from a woman under 40 in good health and CMV-seropositive.

CDR3 protein: CATSRDHRLAGGDTQYF. The DNA for the CDR3 is TGTGCCACCAGCAGAGATCATCGTCTAGCGGGAGGGGATACGCAGTATTTT. This rearrangement joins TRBV15 to TRBJ2-3; 12 bases map to TRBD2. With V trimmed by 0 bases and J by 6 bases, 7 bases remained unmatched. CDR1 and CDR2 from the germline V gene are LNHNV and YYDKDF (reference sequence). This CDR3 comprises 17 residues.